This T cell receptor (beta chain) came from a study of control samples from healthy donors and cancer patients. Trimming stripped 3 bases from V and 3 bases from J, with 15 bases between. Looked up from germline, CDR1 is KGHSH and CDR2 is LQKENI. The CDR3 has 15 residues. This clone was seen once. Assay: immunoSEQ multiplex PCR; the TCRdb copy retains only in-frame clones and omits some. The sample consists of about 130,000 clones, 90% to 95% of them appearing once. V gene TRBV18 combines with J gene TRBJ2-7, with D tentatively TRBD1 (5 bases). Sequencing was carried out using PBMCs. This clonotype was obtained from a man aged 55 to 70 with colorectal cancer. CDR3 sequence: CASSPQGGPVYEQYF. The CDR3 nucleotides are TGTGCCAGCTCACCCCAGGGTGGGCCCGTCTACGAGCAGTACTTC.